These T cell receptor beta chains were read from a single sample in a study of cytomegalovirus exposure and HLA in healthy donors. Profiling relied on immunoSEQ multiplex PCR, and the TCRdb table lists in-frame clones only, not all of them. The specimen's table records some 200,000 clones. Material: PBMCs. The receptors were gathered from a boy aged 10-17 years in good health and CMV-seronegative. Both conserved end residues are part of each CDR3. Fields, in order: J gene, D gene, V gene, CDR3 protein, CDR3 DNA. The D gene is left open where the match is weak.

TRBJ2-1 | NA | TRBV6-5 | CASSYNGRISYNEQFF | TGTGCCAGCAGTTACAACGGCAGGATATCCTACAATGAGCAGTTCTTC
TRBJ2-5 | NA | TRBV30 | CAWNAGSQETQYF | TGTGCCTGGAACGCAGGCTCCCAAGAGACCCAGTACTTC
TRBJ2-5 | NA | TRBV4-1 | CASSQDSPGMTQETQYF | TGCGCCAGCAGCCAAGATAGTCCGGGGATGACTCAAGAGACCCAGTACTTC
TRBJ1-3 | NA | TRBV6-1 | CASSESWQGGNTIYF | TGTGCCAGCAGTGAAAGTTGGCAGGGAGGAAACACCATATATTTT
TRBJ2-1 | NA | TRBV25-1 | CASSPPGFGYNEQFF | TGTGCCAGCAGCCCTCCGGGGTTTGGCTACAATGAGCAGTTCTTC
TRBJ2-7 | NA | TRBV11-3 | CASSLGAGGSYEQYF | TGTGCCAGCAGCTTAGGCGCTGGGGGGAGCTACGAGCAGTACTTC
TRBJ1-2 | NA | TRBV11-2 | CASSSLPSQGVNYGYTF | TGTGCCAGCAGCTCGCTACCATCACAGGGAGTTAACTATGGCTACACCTTC
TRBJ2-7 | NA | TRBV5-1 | CASSPTSTHEQYF | TGCGCCAGCAGCCCCACTAGCACCCACGAGCAGTACTTC
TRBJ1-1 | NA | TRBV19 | CASSIAVRGNIEAFF | TGTGCCAGTAGTATTGCCGTGAGGGGGAATATTGAAGCTTTCTTT
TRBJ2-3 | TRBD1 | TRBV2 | CASKQGLGTDTQYF | TGTGCCAGCAAACAGGGGCTCGGCACAGATACGCAGTATTTT
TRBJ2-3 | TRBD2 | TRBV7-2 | CASSLLAGGPKDTQYF | TGTGCCAGCAGCTTACTAGCGGGGGGGCCTAAAGATACGCAGTATTTT
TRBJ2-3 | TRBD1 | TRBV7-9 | CASRKRAGGPSDTQYF | TGTGCCAGCAGGAAAAGGGCAGGGGGCCCTTCGGATACGCAGTATTTT
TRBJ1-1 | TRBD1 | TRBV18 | CASSLPRGRMNTEAFF | TGTGCCAGCTCACTACCAAGGGGGCGCATGAACACTGAAGCTTTCTTT
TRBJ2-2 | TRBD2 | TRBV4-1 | CASSHGTRGTGELFF | TGCGCCAGCAGCCACGGGACTAGGGGCACCGGGGAGCTGTTTTTT
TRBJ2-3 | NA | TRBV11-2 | CASGQSRRNPSTDTQYF | TGTGCCAGCGGGCAGTCCCGCAGGAACCCTAGCACAGATACGCAGTATTTT
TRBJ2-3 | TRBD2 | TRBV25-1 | CASSEGGLAGLTDTQYF | TGTGCCAGCAGTGAAGGGGGACTAGCGGGACTCACAGATACGCAGTATTTT
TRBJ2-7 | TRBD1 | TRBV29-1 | CSVGAGGGEQYF | TGCAGCGTTGGGGCAGGGGGCGGCGAGCAGTACTTC
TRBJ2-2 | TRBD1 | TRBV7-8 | CASSAKTGEVRTGELFF | TGTGCCAGCAGCGCAAAGACAGGGGAGGTTCGCACCGGGGAGCTGTTTTTT
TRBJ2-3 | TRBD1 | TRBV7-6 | CASSTGTGYTDTQYF | TGTGCCAGCAGCACCGGGACAGGGTACACAGATACGCAGTATTTT
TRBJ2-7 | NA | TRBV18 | CASSPPQPKGSYEQYF | TGTGCCAGCTCACCCCCCCAACCAAAGGGGTCCTACGAGCAGTACTTC
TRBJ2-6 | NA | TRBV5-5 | CASSLTSRGRTGANVLTF | TGTGCCAGCAGCTTGACATCCAGGGGGAGGACTGGGGCCAACGTCCTGACTTTC
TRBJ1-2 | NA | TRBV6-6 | CASSTRDIYGYTF | TGTGCCAGCAGTACCAGGGACATTTATGGCTACACCTTC
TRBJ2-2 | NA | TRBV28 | CASSDLDSSNTGELFF | TGTGCCAGCAGTGATCTGGACAGTTCGAACACCGGGGAGCTGTTTTTT
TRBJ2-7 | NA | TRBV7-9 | CASLGDIPYEQYF | TGTGCCAGCTTAGGGGACATCCCCTACGAGCAGTACTTC
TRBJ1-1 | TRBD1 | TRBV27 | CASSDGQGGDTEAFF | TGTGCCAGCAGTGACGGACAGGGGGGGGACACTGAAGCTTTCTTT
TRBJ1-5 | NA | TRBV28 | CASLDRPFSGNQPQHF | TGTGCCAGTTTAGACAGGCCGTTTTCGGGCAATCAGCCCCAGCATTTT
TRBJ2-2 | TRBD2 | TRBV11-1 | CASRILAGGTGELFF | TGTGCCAGCAGAATACTAGCGGGGGGAACCGGGGAGCTGTTTTTT
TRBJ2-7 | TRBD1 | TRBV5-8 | CASSLRDRRYEQYF | TGTGCCAGCAGCTTAAGGGACAGGAGGTACGAGCAGTACTTC
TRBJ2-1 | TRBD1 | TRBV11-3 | CASSGGQGEGNEQFF | TGTGCCAGCAGCGGGGGACAGGGGGAGGGCAATGAGCAGTTCTTC
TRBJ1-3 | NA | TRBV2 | CASSEIRVTYGNTIYF | TGTGCCAGCAGTGAAATCAGGGTAACGTACGGAAACACCATATATTTT
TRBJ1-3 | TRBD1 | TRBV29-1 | CSAEHRGAAGNTIYF | TGCAGCGCCGAGCACAGGGGGGCCGCAGGAAACACCATATATTTT
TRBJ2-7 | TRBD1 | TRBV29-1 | CSVEDLRGPHYEQYF | TGCAGCGTTGAAGATCTCAGGGGGCCCCACTACGAGCAGTACTTC
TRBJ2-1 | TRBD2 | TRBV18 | CASSPPRGGGNEQFF | TGTGCCAGCTCACCACCGCGGGGGGGAGGCAATGAGCAGTTCTTC
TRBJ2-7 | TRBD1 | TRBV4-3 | CASSLRQGSSYEQYF | TGCGCCAGCAGCCTGCGACAGGGAAGCTCCTACGAGCAGTACTTC
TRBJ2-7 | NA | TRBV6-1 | CASSEPAASSYEQYF | TGTGCCAGCAGTGAACCGGCAGCGTCTTCCTACGAGCAGTACTTC
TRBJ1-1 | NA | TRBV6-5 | CASSRPRDNHLKAFF | TGTGCCAGCAGCCGCCCCCGGGACAACCACTTAAAAGCTTTCTTT
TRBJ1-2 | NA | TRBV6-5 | CASSRGGYGYTF | TGTGCCAGCAGCAGAGGAGGCTATGGCTACACCTTC
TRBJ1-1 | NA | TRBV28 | CASSFSRGGTEAFF | TGTGCCAGCAGTTTCTCCAGAGGAGGCACTGAAGCTTTCTTT
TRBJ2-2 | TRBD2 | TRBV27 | CASSKPYLAGAAGELFF | TGTGCCAGCTCCAAACCCTACCTAGCGGGGGCCGCCGGGGAGCTGTTTTTT
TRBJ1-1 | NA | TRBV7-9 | CASSLVLTGTEAFF | TGTGCCAGCAGCTTAGTATTGACGGGCACTGAAGCTTTCTTT
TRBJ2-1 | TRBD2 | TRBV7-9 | CASSLSLAGMAYNEQFF | TGTGCCAGCAGCTTATCACTAGCGGGGATGGCCTACAATGAGCAGTTCTTC
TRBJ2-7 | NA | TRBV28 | CASSSEYEQYF | TGTGCCAGCAGTTCAGAATACGAGCAGTACTTC
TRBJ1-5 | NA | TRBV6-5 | CASSYSQPEQPQHF | TGTGCCAGCAGTTACTCACAGCCGGAACAGCCCCAGCATTTT
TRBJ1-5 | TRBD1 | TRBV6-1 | CASSEVRGLKGQPQHF | TGTGCCAGCAGTGAAGTCAGGGGGTTGAAGGGTCAGCCCCAGCATTTT